The clone carrying this T cell receptor beta chain came up many times. The V segment lost 5 bases and the J segment 3 bases; nucleotides outside the gene matches: 7. Germline CDR1 DFQATT, CDR2 SNEGSKA (reference sequence). The CDR3 loop spans 13 amino acids. These data are taken from a study of T cells in Graves' hyperthyroidism and ophthalmopathy. RNA transcripts served as the template for amplifying TCR beta CDR3 regions. The HTBI primer set was used in a first-round RT-PCR of the TCR CDR3. TCRdb re-called the multiplex PCR reads through MiXCR, storing one row per CDR3 protein. The table lists about 720,000 distinct CDR3 sequences, roughly 17% of them singletons, with around 7.7% in the top ten.

Sequenced sample: blood. The receptor was derived from a man aged 18-30 years with Graves' hyperthyroidism. This sequence joins TRBV20-1 and TRBJ2-7; TRBD2 aligns across 7 bases. DNA for the CDR3: TGCAGTGCTCTCGCGGGAGCGGTCTACGAGCAGTACTTC. Protein sequence: CSALAGAVYEQYF.